This T cell receptor beta chain appears in the sequencing data of a study of OX40 agonist ivuxolimab in advanced cancers. The ends were cut back, 6 bases at V and 6 bases at J, with 14 bases in the middle. Germline V gene lookup returns CDR1 MDHEN and CDR2 SYDVKM. The CDR3 is made up of 13 amino acids. Sequenced by immunoSEQ multiplex PCR; TCRdb stores in-frame clones only, minus some. The profile covers roughly 72,000 clones, with approximately 92% appearing a single time and approximately 10% taken by the ten largest. Patients were excluded for autoimmune disease history or systemic immunosuppression.

This rearrangement joins TRBV28 to TRBJ2-5, with D unresolved. The receptor was derived from an adult with an advanced solid tumor such as melanoma, head and neck, liver or kidney cancer. The sequences come from CD4+ or CD8+ T cells sorted from blood, collected in a trial of the OX40 agonist ivuxolimab. DNA for the CDR3: TGTGCCAGCAGCCTCGACGGTAGTCAGACCCAGTACTTC. This sequence encodes CASSLDGSQTQYF.